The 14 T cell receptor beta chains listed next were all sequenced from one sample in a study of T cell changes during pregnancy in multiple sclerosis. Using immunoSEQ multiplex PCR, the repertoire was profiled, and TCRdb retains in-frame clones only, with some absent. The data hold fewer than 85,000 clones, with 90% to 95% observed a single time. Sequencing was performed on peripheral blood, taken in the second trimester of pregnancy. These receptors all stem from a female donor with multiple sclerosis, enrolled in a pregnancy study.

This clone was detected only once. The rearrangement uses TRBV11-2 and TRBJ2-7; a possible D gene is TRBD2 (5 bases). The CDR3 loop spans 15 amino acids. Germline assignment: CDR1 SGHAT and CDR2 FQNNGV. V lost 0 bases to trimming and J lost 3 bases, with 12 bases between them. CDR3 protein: CASSLEVGAGYEQYF. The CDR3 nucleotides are TGTGCCAGCAGCTTAGAGGTGGGAGCAGGCTACGAGCAGTACTTC.

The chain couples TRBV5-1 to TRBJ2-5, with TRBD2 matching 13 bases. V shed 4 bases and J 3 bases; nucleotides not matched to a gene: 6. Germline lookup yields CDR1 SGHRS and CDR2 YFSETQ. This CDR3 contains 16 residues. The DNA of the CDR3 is TGCGCCAGCAGCACCTGGACTAGCGGGAGAGAAGAGACCCAGTACTTC. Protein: CASSTWTSGREETQYF. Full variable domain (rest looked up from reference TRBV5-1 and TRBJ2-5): KAGVTQTPRYLIKTRGQQVTLSCSPISGHRSVSWYQQTPGQGLQFLFEYFSETQRNKGNFPGRFSGRQFSNSRSEMNVSTLELGDSALYLCASSTWTSGREETQYFGPGTRLLVL.

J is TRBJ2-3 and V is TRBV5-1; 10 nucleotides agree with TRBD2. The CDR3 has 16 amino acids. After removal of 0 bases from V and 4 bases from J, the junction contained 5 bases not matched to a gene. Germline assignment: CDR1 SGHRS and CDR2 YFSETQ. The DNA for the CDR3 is TGCGCCAGCAGCTTGGGAGCGGGAGGGCCAGCAGATACGCAGTATTTT. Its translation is CASSLGAGGPADTQYF.

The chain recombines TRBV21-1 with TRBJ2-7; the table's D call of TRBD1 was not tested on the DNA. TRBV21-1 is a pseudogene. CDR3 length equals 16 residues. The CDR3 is CASSNNQGMGFSEQYF. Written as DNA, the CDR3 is TGTGCCAGCAGCAACAACCAGGGTATGGGGTTTTCCGAGCAGTACTTC.

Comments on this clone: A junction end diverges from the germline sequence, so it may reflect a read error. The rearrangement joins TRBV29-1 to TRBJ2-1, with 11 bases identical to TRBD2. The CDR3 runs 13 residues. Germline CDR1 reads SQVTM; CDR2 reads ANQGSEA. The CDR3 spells CSVQDLAGGEQFF. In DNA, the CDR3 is TGCAGCGTTCAAGATCTAGCGGGAGGTGAGCAGTTCTTC.

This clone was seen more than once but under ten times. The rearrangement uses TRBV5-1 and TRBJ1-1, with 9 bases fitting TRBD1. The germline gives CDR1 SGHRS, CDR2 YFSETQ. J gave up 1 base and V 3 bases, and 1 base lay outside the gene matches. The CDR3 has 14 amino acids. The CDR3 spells CASSSGQGNTEAFF. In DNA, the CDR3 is TGCGCCAGCAGCTCGGGACAGGGGAACACTGAAGCTTTCTTT.

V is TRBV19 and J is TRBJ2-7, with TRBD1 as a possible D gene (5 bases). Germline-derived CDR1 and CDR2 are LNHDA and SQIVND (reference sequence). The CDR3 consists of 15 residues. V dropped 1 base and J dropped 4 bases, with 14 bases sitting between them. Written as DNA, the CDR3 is TGTGCCAGTAGTATAGTCCCAGGGTCGGCGTACGAGCAGTACTTC. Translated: CASSIVPGSAYEQYF.

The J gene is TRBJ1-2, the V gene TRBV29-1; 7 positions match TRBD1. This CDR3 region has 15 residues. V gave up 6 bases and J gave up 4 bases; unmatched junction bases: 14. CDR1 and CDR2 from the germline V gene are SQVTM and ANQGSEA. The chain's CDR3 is CSVWSWGQGGYGYTF. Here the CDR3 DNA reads TGCAGCGTCTGGAGTTGGGGGCAGGGGGGCTATGGCTACACCTTC.

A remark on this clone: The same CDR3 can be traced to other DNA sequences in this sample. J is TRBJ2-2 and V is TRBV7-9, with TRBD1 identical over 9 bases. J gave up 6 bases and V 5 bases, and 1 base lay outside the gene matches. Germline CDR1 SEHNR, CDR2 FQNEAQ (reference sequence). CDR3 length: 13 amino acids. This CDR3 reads CASSRTGAGELFF. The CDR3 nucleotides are TGTGCCAGCAGCCGGACAGGGGCCGGGGAGCTGTTTTTT.

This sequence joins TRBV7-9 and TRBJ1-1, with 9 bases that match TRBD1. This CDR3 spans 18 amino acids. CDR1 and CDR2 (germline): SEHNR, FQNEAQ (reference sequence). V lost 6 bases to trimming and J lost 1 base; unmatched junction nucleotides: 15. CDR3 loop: CASRRPPTGGNSNTEAFF. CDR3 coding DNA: TGTGCCAGCAGACGACCGCCGACAGGGGGTAACTCGAACACTGAAGCTTTCTTT.

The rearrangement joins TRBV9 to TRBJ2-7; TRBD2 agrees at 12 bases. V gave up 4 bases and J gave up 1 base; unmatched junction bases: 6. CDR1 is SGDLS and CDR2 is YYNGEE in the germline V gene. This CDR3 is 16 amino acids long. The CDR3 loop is CASSLPTSGSSYEQYF. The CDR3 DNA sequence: TGTGCCAGCAGCCTCCCGACTAGCGGGAGTTCCTACGAGCAGTACTTC.

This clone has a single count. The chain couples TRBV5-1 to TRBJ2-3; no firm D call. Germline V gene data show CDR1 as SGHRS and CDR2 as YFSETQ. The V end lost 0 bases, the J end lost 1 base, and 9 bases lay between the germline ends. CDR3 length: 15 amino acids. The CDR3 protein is CASSLGLGGTDTQYF. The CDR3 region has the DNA TGCGCCAGCAGCTTGGGGCTAGGCGGCACAGATACGCAGTATTTT.

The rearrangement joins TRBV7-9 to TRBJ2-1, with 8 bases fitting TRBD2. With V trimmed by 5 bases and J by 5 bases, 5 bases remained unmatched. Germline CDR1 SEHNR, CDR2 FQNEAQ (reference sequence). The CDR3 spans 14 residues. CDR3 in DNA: TGTGCCAGCAGCCCCCGGGAGGGTAACAATGAGCAGTTCTTC. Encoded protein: CASSPREGNNEQFF.

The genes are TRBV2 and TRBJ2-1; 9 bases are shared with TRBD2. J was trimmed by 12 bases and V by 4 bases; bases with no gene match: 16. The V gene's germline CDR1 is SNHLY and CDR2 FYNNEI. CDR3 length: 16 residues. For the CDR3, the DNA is TGTGCCAGCAGTGGGGGGGCGGGAGGGCCCCGGTCAGGGCAGTTCTTC. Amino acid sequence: CASSGGAGGPRSGQFF.